The clone carrying this TCR beta chain was detected only once. Trimming took off 2 bases at V and 3 bases at J, with 11 bases between the two ends. Looked up from germline, CDR1 is SGHAT and CDR2 is FQNNGV. CDR3 length: 14 residues. The data originate from a study of technical replicates of blood from several donors. The repertoire was sequenced with immunoSEQ multiplex PCR; TCRdb's copy has only in-frame clones and lacks some. The repertoire holds 91,000 or so clones, about 95% seen once, with about 0.3% in the top ten. Input material: T cells isolated from PBMCs. This chain connects TRBV11-2 to TRBJ2-7; perhaps TRBD2 as D (6 bases). The receptor's source is a human donor in good health. CDR3 nucleotide sequence: TGTGCCAGCAGCTTATTCGCGACTAGCTACGAGCAGTACTTC. Amino acid sequence: CASSLFATSYEQYF.